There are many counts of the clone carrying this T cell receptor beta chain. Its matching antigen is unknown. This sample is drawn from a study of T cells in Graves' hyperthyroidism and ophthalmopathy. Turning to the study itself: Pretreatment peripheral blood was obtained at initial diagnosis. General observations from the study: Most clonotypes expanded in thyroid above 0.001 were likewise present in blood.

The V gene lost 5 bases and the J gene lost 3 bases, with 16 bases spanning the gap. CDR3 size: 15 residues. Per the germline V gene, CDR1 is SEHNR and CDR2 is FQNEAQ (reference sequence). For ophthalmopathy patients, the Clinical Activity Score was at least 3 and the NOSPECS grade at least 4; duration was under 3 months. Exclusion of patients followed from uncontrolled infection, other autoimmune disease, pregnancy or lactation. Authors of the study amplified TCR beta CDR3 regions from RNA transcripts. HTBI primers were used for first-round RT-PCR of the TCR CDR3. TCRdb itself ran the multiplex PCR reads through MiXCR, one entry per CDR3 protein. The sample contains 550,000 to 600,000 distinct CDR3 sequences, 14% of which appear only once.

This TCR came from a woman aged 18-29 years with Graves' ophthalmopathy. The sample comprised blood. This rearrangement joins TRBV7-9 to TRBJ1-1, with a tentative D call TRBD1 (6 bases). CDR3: CASSPRGMLDTEAFF. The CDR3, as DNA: TGTGCCAGCAGCCCCAGGGGTATGTTAGACACTGAAGCTTTCTTT. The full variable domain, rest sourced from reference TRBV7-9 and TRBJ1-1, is DTGVSQNPRHKITKRGQNVTFRCDPISEHNRLYWYRQTLGQGPEFLTYFQNEAQLEKSRLLSDRFSAERPKGSFSTLEIQRTEQGDSAMYLCASSPRGMLDTEAFFGQGTRLTVV.